This T cell receptor beta chain was retrieved from a study of beta chain features in type 1 diabetes. Findings and caveats of the study: For cells with high TCR expression, cDNA sequencing could yield over-representation. Individuals with type 1 diabetes displayed fewer insertions and more deletions at VDJ junctions. Among patients with Type 1 diabetes, TCRB CDR3s were moderately but significantly shorter in every one of the four CD4+ subsets.

With regard to this clone: Its antigen is still unknown.

The investigators reverse transcribed all of the isolated RNA, so they sequenced expressed TCRB transcripts. TCRdb's table, derived via immunoSEQ multiplex PCR, lists solely in-frame clones and lacks some. The data contain around 260,000 clones, around 22% of them singletons. The germline V gene encodes CDR1 MNHEY and CDR2 SMNVEV (reference sequence). V was clipped by 7 bases and J by 8 bases, with 23 bases between them. CDR3 length equals 15 residues. This receptor was taken from a young woman with type 1 diabetes. The V gene is TRBV27, the J gene TRBJ1-2, with D perhaps TRBD1 (5 bases). Sequences were obtained from naive CD4+ T cells from blood. Here the CDR3 DNA reads TGTGCCAGCACCCCCTGGGGGGGGGAGGAGAACGGCTACACCTTC. Its protein is CASTPWGGEENGYTF.